This T cell receptor beta chain was obtained from a study of cytomegalovirus exposure and HLA in healthy donors. The study, taken as a whole, reports: Apparent HLA restriction characterized most CMV-associated TCR beta chains in a later analysis. Several of the most significant clusters appeared linked to common viral pathogens, based on a later analysis.

60 Vbeta and 13 Jbeta primers were used in PCR. Libraries were prepared by immunoSEQ multiplex PCR; TCRdb keeps only in-frame clonotypes and omits some of them. The repertoire holds about 140,000 clones, with roughly four fifths as singletons. With V trimmed by 6 bases and J by 6 bases, 11 bases remained unmatched. The CDR3 has 15 amino acids. Germline-derived CDR1 and CDR2 are SEHNR and FQNEAQ (reference sequence). Details on this clone: What it binds is not known.

The clonotype comes from a male donor in good health and CMV-seronegative. Source material: PBMCs. The genes are TRBV7-9 and TRBJ2-3; 8 positions agree with TRBD1. The CDR3 loop is CASSLRPGGGDTQYF. In nucleotides, the CDR3 is TGTGCCAGCAGTCTCCGCCCAGGGGGCGGCGATACGCAGTATTTT.